This T cell receptor (beta chain) comes out of a study of metastatic and nonmetastatic thyroid tumors. Overall study context: Repertoire data that came from the blood and tumor or nodule tissue of malignant and benign thyroid patients were compared. Study-level points and caveats: Compared with benign nodules, malignant thyroid tumors were reported to have significantly higher TCR beta diversity in both blood and tumor.

Study processing details: A classifier for distant metastasis in papillary thyroid cancer was constructed using CDR3 differences observed across clinicopathological groups. Using MiXCR, TCRdb reanalyzed the PCR reads. The authors' filters were not applied to this entry. The sample lists approximately 15,000 clones, 24% occurring once. On this clone itself: What it binds is not known.

Patients were all untreated before their thyroid surgery. The CDR3 has 11 residues. The V end was cut by 2 bases, the J end by 6 bases, with 5 bases between. The germline V gene has CDR1 MNHEY and CDR2 SMNVEV (reference sequence). The chain recombines TRBV27 with TRBJ2-7, with a possible D match to TRBD2 (5 bases). The origin of this receptor is a female donor with papillary thyroid cancer or a benign thyroid nodule (not recorded which). Some clones in this sample may be carry-over from other donors' samples. Sample: tumor tissue. CDR3 nucleotides: TGTGCCAGCAGTTTAGGAGGCGAGCAGTACTTC. Translated, it gives CASSLGGEQYF.